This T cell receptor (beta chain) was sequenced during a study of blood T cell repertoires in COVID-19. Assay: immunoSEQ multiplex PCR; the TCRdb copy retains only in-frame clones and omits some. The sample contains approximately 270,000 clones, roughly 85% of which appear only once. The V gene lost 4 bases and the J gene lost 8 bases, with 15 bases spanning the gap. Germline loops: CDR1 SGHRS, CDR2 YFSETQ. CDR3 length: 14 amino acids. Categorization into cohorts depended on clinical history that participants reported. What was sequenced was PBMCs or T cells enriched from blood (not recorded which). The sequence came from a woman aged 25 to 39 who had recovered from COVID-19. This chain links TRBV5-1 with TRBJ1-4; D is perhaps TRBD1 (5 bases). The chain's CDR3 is CASSQAGGEEKLFF. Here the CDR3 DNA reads TGCGCCAGCAGCCAAGCCGGAGGGGAGGAAAAACTGTTTTTT.